The clone carrying this T cell receptor (beta chain) was observed a few times. Its antigen remains unidentified. The sample originates from a study of blood T cells in healthy people across ages. Study conclusions and caveats: Diversity figures based on one million T cells were deemed too low. Donor CMV status, an unknown factor, possibly confounded changes in expanded clonotypes.

Donation came from healthy Caucasian individuals in Russia who were aged about 6 to 95. Together with a sample-barcoded 5' primer, a J-beta primer mix was included in a second PCR lasting roughly 6 to 12 cycles. Via MiXCR, TCRdb re-called the 5' RACE reads, giving one row per CDR3 protein. The table records 1.8 million or so distinct CDR3 sequences, roughly 43% of them present only once. CDR3 length: 16 residues. Trimming removed 6 bases from V and 4 bases from J; junction bases left unmatched: 10. This TCR was recovered from a human donor in good health. Material for sequencing was blood. The rearrangement uses TRBV12-3 or TRBV12-4 and TRBJ2-2; 8 bases match TRBD2. DNA of the CDR3: TGTGCCAGCAGGTCCGGGACTAGGAGGTCCACCGGGGAGCTGTTTTTT. It is translated as CASRSGTRRSTGELFF.